This is a list of T cell receptor beta chains from one sample in a study of OX40 agonist ivuxolimab in advanced cancers. Data came from immunoSEQ multiplex PCR; TCRdb stores just in-frame clones and leaves some out. The repertoire holds about 84,000 clones, with about 91% as singletons. Material: CD4+ or CD8+ T cells sorted from blood, obtained in a trial of the OX40 agonist ivuxolimab. The receptor set was obtained from an adult with an advanced solid tumor such as melanoma, head and neck, liver or kidney cancer. Each CDR3 is given with its conserved first and last residue. The order of the fields is CDR3 protein, CDR3 DNA, J gene, V gene, clone size, D gene. D genes are given only for firm matches. The listing skips clone size in some rows; elsewhere it reads once, few, many or a size class.

CDR3aa: CASSQESATSGTEAFF
CDR3nt: TGCGCCAGCAGCCAAGAAAGTGCGACGTCCGGAACTGAAGCTTTCTTT
j_gene: TRBJ1-1
v_gene: TRBV4-1
abundance: -
d_gene: -

CDR3aa: CASSLARGPYNEQFF
CDR3nt: TGCGCCAGCAGCTTGGCCAGGGGGCCCTACAATGAGCAGTTCTTC
j_gene: TRBJ2-1
v_gene: TRBV5-1
abundance: -
d_gene: TRBD1

CDR3aa: CASSPIPGANVLTF
CDR3nt: TGTGCCAGCAGCCCTATTCCTGGGGCCAACGTCCTGACTTTC
j_gene: TRBJ2-6
v_gene: TRBV4-2
abundance: -
d_gene: -

CDR3aa: CASSLEAGEGGNTIYF
CDR3nt: TGTGCCAGCAGTTTAGAAGCAGGGGAAGGAGGAAACACCATATATTTT
j_gene: TRBJ1-3
v_gene: TRBV27
abundance: -
d_gene: -

CDR3aa: CASSRSGSSYEQYF
CDR3nt: TGTGCCAGCTCACGTAGCGGTAGCTCCTACGAGCAGTACTTC
j_gene: TRBJ2-7
v_gene: TRBV18
abundance: -
d_gene: -

CDR3aa: CASSSGISMNTEAFF
CDR3nt: TGTGCCAGCAGTTCTGGGATTTCAATGAACACTGAAGCTTTCTTT
j_gene: TRBJ1-1
v_gene: TRBV6-6
abundance: few
d_gene: -

CDR3aa: CASSYSHTPPRTEAFF
CDR3nt: TGTGCCAGCAGTTACTCTCACACCCCACCCCGCACTGAAGCTTTCTTT
j_gene: TRBJ1-1
v_gene: TRBV6-6
abundance: -
d_gene: -

CDR3aa: CASSLAVGANQPQHF
CDR3nt: TGTGCCAGCAGCTTAGCGGTGGGAGCTAATCAGCCCCAGCATTTT
j_gene: TRBJ1-5
v_gene: TRBV7-6
abundance: once
d_gene: -

CDR3aa: CASRQLAGGGTDTQYF
CDR3nt: TGTGCCAGCAGACAACTAGCGGGGGGGGGCACAGATACGCAGTATTTT
j_gene: TRBJ2-3
v_gene: TRBV27
abundance: -
d_gene: TRBD2

CDR3aa: CASAGAGVATYEQYF
CDR3nt: TGTGCCAGCGCAGGTGCGGGAGTAGCCACATACGAGCAGTACTTC
j_gene: TRBJ2-7
v_gene: TRBV27
abundance: -
d_gene: TRBD2

CDR3aa: CSASETDTQYF
CDR3nt: TGCAGTGCTAGCGAGACAGATACGCAGTATTTT
j_gene: TRBJ2-3
v_gene: TRBV20-1
abundance: -
d_gene: -

CDR3aa: CASSVASSTDTQYF
CDR3nt: TGTGCCAGCAGTGTCGCGTCCAGCACAGATACGCAGTATTTT
j_gene: TRBJ2-3
v_gene: TRBV6-1
abundance: -
d_gene: -

CDR3aa: CASSSQGALFGELFF
CDR3nt: TGTGCCAGCAGCTCCCAGGGGGCGTTATTCGGGGAGCTGTTTTTT
j_gene: TRBJ2-2
v_gene: TRBV5-4
abundance: -
d_gene: TRBD1

CDR3aa: CASSFSTYGYTF
CDR3nt: TGTGCCAGCAGCTTCTCGACATATGGCTACACCTTC
j_gene: TRBJ1-2
v_gene: TRBV7-9
abundance: -
d_gene: -

CDR3aa: CASGLEGRQETQYF
CDR3nt: TGTGCTAGTGGTTTGGAGGGGAGGCAAGAGACCCAGTACTTC
j_gene: TRBJ2-5
v_gene: TRBV12-5
abundance: -
d_gene: -

CDR3aa: CASSVGTSGGAETQYF
CDR3nt: TGTGCCAGCAGCGTGGGAACTAGCGGGGGGGCTGAGACCCAGTACTTC
j_gene: TRBJ2-5
v_gene: TRBV9
abundance: -
d_gene: TRBD2

CDR3aa: CASSRGITGELFF
CDR3nt: TGTGCCAGCAGTAGGGGCATCACCGGGGAGCTGTTTTTT
j_gene: TRBJ2-2
v_gene: TRBV6-6
abundance: -
d_gene: -

CDR3aa: CASSQRRGFNQPQHF
CDR3nt: TGTGCCAGCAGCCAAAGAAGGGGATTCAATCAGCCCCAGCATTTT
j_gene: TRBJ1-5
v_gene: TRBV21-1
abundance: -
d_gene: -

CDR3aa: CASSSDSAEAFF
CDR3nt: TGTGCCAGCAGTTCGGACTCTGCTGAAGCTTTCTTT
j_gene: TRBJ1-1
v_gene: TRBV5-4
abundance: few
d_gene: -

CDR3aa: CASSLESFNEQFF
CDR3nt: TGTGCCAGCAGCTTGGAGAGCTTTAATGAGCAGTTCTTC
j_gene: TRBJ2-1
v_gene: TRBV5-4
abundance: -
d_gene: -

CDR3aa: CASSLAGWTDTQYF
CDR3nt: TGTGCCAGCAGCTTAGCGGGGTGGACAGATACGCAGTATTTT
j_gene: TRBJ2-3
v_gene: TRBV7-8
abundance: -
d_gene: -

CDR3aa: CASSQTGRYQETQYF
CDR3nt: TGTGCCAGCAGCCAGACGGGGAGGTACCAAGAGACCCAGTACTTC
j_gene: TRBJ2-5
v_gene: TRBV5-4
abundance: -
d_gene: -

CDR3aa: CASSSDSHTDTQYF
CDR3nt: TGCGCCAGCAGCTCTGACAGCCACACAGATACGCAGTATTTT
j_gene: TRBJ2-3
v_gene: TRBV5-1
abundance: -
d_gene: -

CDR3aa: CASSGDPRETQYF
CDR3nt: TGTGCCAGCAGCGGCGATCCCCGGGAGACCCAGTACTTC
j_gene: TRBJ2-5
v_gene: TRBV9
abundance: -
d_gene: -

CDR3aa: CASSNRGEQYF
CDR3nt: TGTGCCAGCAGCAACAGGGGCGAGCAGTACTTC
j_gene: TRBJ2-7
v_gene: TRBV11-2
abundance: -
d_gene: TRBD1

CDR3aa: CASRPGLGAGGEKLFF
CDR3nt: TGTGCCAGCAGGCCGGGTTTGGGGGCGGGCGGAGAAAAACTGTTTTTT
j_gene: TRBJ1-4
v_gene: TRBV7-9
abundance: -
d_gene: -

CDR3aa: CATAGRPSYEQYF
CDR3nt: TGTGCCACAGCCGGGAGGCCGTCCTACGAGCAGTACTTC
j_gene: TRBJ2-7
v_gene: TRBV27
abundance: -
d_gene: TRBD2

CDR3aa: CASSRDLVQGNYGYTF
CDR3nt: TGTGCCAGCAGCCGAGACTTAGTACAGGGTAACTATGGCTACACCTTC
j_gene: TRBJ1-2
v_gene: TRBV11-2
abundance: -
d_gene: -

CDR3aa: CASRVRVARGEQYF
CDR3nt: TGTGCCAGCAGAGTCCGGGTCGCGAGGGGCGAGCAGTACTTC
j_gene: TRBJ2-7
v_gene: TRBV6-5
abundance: -
d_gene: -

CDR3aa: CASTPRGQGSYGYTF
CDR3nt: TGTGCCAGCACCCCTCGGGGTCAGGGGAGCTATGGCTACACCTTC
j_gene: TRBJ1-2
v_gene: TRBV25-1
abundance: once
d_gene: -

CDR3aa: CASRRTAAKNIQYF
CDR3nt: TGCGCCAGCAGAAGGACAGCAGCCAAAAACATTCAGTACTTC
j_gene: TRBJ2-4
v_gene: TRBV10-2
abundance: -
d_gene: -